This TCR beta chain was obtained from a study of shared clonotypes between healthy human individuals. CDR1 and CDR2 (germline): SGHRS, YFSETQ. CDR3 size: 12 residues. Trimming removed 4 bases at V and 9 bases at J, with 11 bases between. Regarding this clone: The identical CDR3 is also encoded by other nucleotide sequences in the sample.

Using immunoSEQ multiplex PCR, the repertoire was profiled, and TCRdb retains in-frame clones only, with some absent. The sample carries 1.5 million to 2.5 million clones, just under 95% recorded once. Terminally differentiated effector memory CD45RA+ cells were excluded by CCR7 positive selection of CD45RO-negative cells. The chain couples TRBV5-1 to TRBJ2-1, with unresolved D. The sample comprised naive CD8+ T cells sorted from blood. This receptor was obtained from a man younger than 35 in good health. The CDR3 sequence: CASSPTRGEQFF. CDR3 in DNA: TGCGCCAGCAGCCCCACGAGAGGTGAGCAGTTCTTC.